These 13 T cell receptor beta chains originate from one sample sequenced in a study of regulatory T cells in long-lasting Graves disease. Noted time point: newly diagnosed GD, antithyroid drugs for less than 3 months. PBMC RNA served as the TCR library source. To make TCR beta libraries, researchers used iRepertoire HTBI primers and Arm-PCR of CDR3 regions. TCRdb passed the multiplex PCR reads through MiXCR, listing each CDR3 protein once. The sample holds more than 450,000 distinct CDR3 sequences, 12% seen once. This same sample was also taken into another study, of T cells in Graves' hyperthyroidism and ophthalmopathy.

Here the sequenced sample was peripheral blood mononuclear cells (PBMCs), taken at new diagnosis, from a patient treated with antithyroid drugs. These receptor sequences come from a woman under 40 with Graves disease.

The chain joins TRBV9 to TRBJ2-1, with D unclear. The length of the CDR3 is 15 residues. Germline assignment: CDR1 SGDLS and CDR2 YYNGEE. V lost 3 bases to trimming and J lost 4 bases, with 14 bases between them. DNA for the CDR3: TGTGCCAGCAGCGCCCGTACGGCCGGGTACAATGAGCAGTTCTTC. Protein product: CASSARTAGYNEQFF.

This chain joins TRBV30 and TRBJ1-6; D is undetermined. This CDR3 is built from 15 residues. Germline V gene data show CDR1 as GTSNPN and CDR2 as SVGIG (reference sequence). The germline V and J ends were trimmed by 4 bases and 6 bases, with 16 bases remaining between them. The CDR3 sequence is CAWKPRDSSNSPLHF. The CDR3 nucleotides read TGTGCCTGGAAACCCCGGGATAGTTCTAATTCACCCCTCCACTTT.

This clonotype was detected many times. This rearrangement joins TRBV2 to TRBJ2-2; possible D gene TRBD1, 6 bases. There are 17 residues in the CDR3. Germline CDR1 SNHLY, CDR2 FYNNEI. V lost 8 bases and J lost 1, with 20 bases in between. DNA for the CDR3: TGTGCCAGCCGACTTACAAGGGGACATAGGAACACCGGGGAGCTGTTTTTT. Protein sequence: CASRLTRGHRNTGELFF.

This clonotype came up many times. The J gene is TRBJ2-2, the V gene TRBV6-1; D not resolved. The CDR3 runs to 14 residues. CDR1 and CDR2 from the germline V gene are MNHNS and SASEGT. V lost 8 bases to trimming and J lost 3 bases, with 13 bases between them. The DNA of the CDR3 is TGTGCCAGCCGTGGGGTTGAGGACACCGGGGAGCTGTTTTTT. Its protein is CASRGVEDTGELFF.

The CDR3 region is CASRSTGGAGQPQHF. CDR3 sequence (DNA): TGTGCCAGCAGGAGTACAGGGGGCGCGGGTCAGCCCCAGCATTTT. This rearrangement joins TRBV6-2 or TRBV6-3 to TRBJ1-5; 9 nucleotides agree with TRBD1. Germline-derived CDR1 and CDR2 are MNHEY and SVGEGT. The CDR3 sequence is 15 residues long. Trimming took 6 bases from V and 6 from J; bases not matched to a gene: 9.

This clonotype showed up many times. This chain joins TRBV19 and TRBJ1-5, with 10 bases aligning to TRBD1. Germline V gene data show CDR1 as LNHDA and CDR2 as SQIVND (reference sequence). This CDR3 spans 14 amino acids. V trimming: 7 bases; J trimming: 7 bases; junction bases outside the gene matches: 7. CDR3 region: CASTRDRGYQPQHF. Here the CDR3 DNA reads TGTGCCAGTACTCGGGACAGGGGCTACCAGCCCCAGCATTTT. Using reference TRBV19 and TRBJ1-5 for the parts outside the CDR3, the full variable domain is DGGITQSPKYLFRKEGQNVTLSCEQNLNHDAMYWYRQDPGQGLRLIYYSQIVNDFQKGDIAEGYSVSREKKESFPLTVTSAQKNPTAFYLCASTRDRGYQPQHFGDGTRLSIL.

This clonotype has ten or more counts. The chain combines TRBV7-8 with TRBJ2-3; 9 nucleotides match TRBD2. This CDR3 region has 16 residues. CDR1 and CDR2 (germline): SGHVS, FQNEAQ. V was pared by 5 bases and J by 1 base, with 7 bases of the junction left unmatched. The CDR3 sequence is CASSTTSGSGTDTQYF. The CDR3 DNA reads as TGTGCCAGCAGCACAACTAGCGGGTCGGGCACAGATACGCAGTATTTT.

This clonotype came up many times. The gene calls are TRBV7-2 and TRBJ2-1; D gene ambiguous. CDR3 length equals 15 residues. Germline CDR1 reads SGHTA; CDR2 reads FQGNSA. The germline V and J ends were trimmed by 1 base and 3 bases, with 10 bases remaining between them. Written as DNA, the CDR3 is TGTGCCAGCAGCTTAGTCTTCGGAAGCTACAATGAGCAGTTCTTC. This sequence encodes CASSLVFGSYNEQFF.

In its sample, this clonotype was seen many times. The chain links TRBV2 to TRBJ1-4, with TRBD1 identical over 9 bases. CDR1 and CDR2 from the germline V gene are SNHLY and FYNNEI. Unmatched junction bases numbered 9, after V lost 8 bases and J lost 8 bases. This CDR3 has 14 residues. In nucleotides, the CDR3 is TGTGCCAGCGGGGACAGGGAAGGGCAAGAAAAACTGTTTTTT. Translating gives CASGDREGQEKLFF.

This clonotype was counted at least ten times. This sequence joins TRBV6-2 or TRBV6-3 and TRBJ2-2; 8 bases map to TRBD1. The CDR3 is made up of 17 amino acids. The germline CDR1 and CDR2 sequences are MNHEY and SVGEGT. Trimming took 7 bases from V and 5 from J; bases not matched to a gene: 15. In nucleotides, the CDR3 is TGTGCCAGCATCACACGGACAGGGACGGTTTTTACCGGGGAGCTGTTTTTT. The encoded protein is CASITRTGTVFTGELFF.

Only a few counts were recorded for this clonotype. This chain connects TRBV18 to TRBJ2-1; possible D gene TRBD1, 6 bases. Trimming removed 6 bases at V and 9 bases at J, with 21 bases between. Germline values: CDR1 KGHSH, CDR2 LQKENI. The CDR3 spans 15 residues. The CDR3 nucleotides are TGTGCCAGCTCGACGGCAGGGGAAATGACGAGTGAGCAGTTCTTC. This translates into CASSTAGEMTSEQFF.

This chain connects TRBV20-1 to TRBJ1-4; unclear D gene. Trimming stripped 3 bases from V and 5 bases from J, with 16 bases between. Germline assignment: CDR1 DFQATT and CDR2 SNEGSKA (reference sequence). The CDR3 covers 15 residues. CDR3 in DNA: TGCAGTGCTAGTGAATCGGACTTACTAAATGAAAAACTGTTTTTT. Translated: CSASESDLLNEKLFF.

This clonotype showed up many times. This sequence joins TRBV6-1 and TRBJ2-5, with TRBD2 as a possible D gene (5 bases). V was trimmed by 1 base and J by 5 bases, leaving 11 bases between them. The V gene's germline CDR1 is MNHNS and CDR2 SASEGT. CDR3 length: 14 amino acids. The CDR3 DNA is TGTGCCAGCAGTGAAGGAGCTAGCTTCGAGACCCAGTACTTC. The encoded protein is CASSEGASFETQYF.